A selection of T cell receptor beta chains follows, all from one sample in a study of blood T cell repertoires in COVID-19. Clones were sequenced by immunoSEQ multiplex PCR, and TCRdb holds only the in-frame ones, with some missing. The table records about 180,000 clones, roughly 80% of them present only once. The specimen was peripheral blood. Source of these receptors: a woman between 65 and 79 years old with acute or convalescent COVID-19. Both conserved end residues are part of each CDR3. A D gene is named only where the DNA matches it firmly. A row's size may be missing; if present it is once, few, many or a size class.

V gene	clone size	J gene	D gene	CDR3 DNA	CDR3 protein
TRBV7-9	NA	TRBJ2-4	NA	TGTGCCAGCAGCTTAGGGGCGCAGAACATTCAGTACTTC	CASSLGAQNIQYF
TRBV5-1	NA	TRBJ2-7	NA	TGCGCCAGCAGCTTGGCATTCGAGCAAACCCACTCCTACGAGCAGTACTTC	CASSLAFEQTHSYEQYF
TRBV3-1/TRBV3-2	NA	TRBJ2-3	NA	TGTGCCAGCAGCCAAGATACGATAGGGGTGGTAGATACGCAGTATTTT	CASSQDTIGVVDTQYF
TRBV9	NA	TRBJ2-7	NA	TGTGCCAGCAGCGTAGAAGCAGGGGACTACGAGCAGTACTTC	CASSVEAGDYEQYF
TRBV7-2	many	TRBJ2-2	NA	TGTGCCAGCAGCCCCCAGTACGGGGAGCTGTTTTTT	CASSPQYGELFF
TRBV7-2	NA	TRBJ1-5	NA	TGTGCCAGCACTGCGGGGGTGCATAGCAATCAGCCCCAGCATTTT	CASTAGVHSNQPQHF
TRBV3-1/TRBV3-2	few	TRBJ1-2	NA	TGTGCCAGCAGCCAGGAGTATTGGGGCTACACCTTC	CASSQEYWGYTF
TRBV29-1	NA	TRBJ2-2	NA	TGCAGCGTTGCCGTGGGGCAGGGTAGGACCTCGAACACCGGGGAGCTGTTTTTT	CSVAVGQGRTSNTGELFF
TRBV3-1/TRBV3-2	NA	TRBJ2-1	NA	TGTGCCAGCAGCTCTCGGGGGATTGGAGGGAACAATGAGCAGTTCTTC	CASSSRGIGGNNEQFF
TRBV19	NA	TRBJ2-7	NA	TGTGCCAGTAGTATAGATCTACAGGGCTACGAGCAGTACTTC	CASSIDLQGYEQYF
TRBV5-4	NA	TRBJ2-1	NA	TGTGCCAGCAGCTTGGCCAGCAACTACTACAATGAGCAGTTCTTC	CASSLASNYYNEQFF
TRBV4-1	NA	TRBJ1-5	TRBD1	TGCGCCAGCAGCCAAGAAGGGACGACAGGGAGGCAGCCCCAGCATTTT	CASSQEGTTGRQPQHF
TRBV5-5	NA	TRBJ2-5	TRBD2	TGTGCCAGCAGCTTGGAGGTTTCGGGAGGGTCAGAGACCCAGTACTTC	CASSLEVSGGSETQYF
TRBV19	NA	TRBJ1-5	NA	TGTGCCAGTAGTATTAGTCTCAATCAGCCCCAGCATTTT	CASSISLNQPQHF
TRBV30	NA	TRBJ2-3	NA	TGTGCCTGGAGTCATCAGGGGGATACGCAGTATTTT	CAWSHQGDTQYF
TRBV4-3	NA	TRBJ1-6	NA	TGCGCCAGCAGCGACCGACAGGAACATAATTCACCCCTCCACTTT	CASSDRQEHNSPLHF
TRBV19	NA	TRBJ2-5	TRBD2	TGTGCCAGTAGTGGCACTAGCGTGGAGACCCAGTACTTC	CASSGTSVETQYF
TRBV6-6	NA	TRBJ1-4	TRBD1	TGTGCCAGCAGTCAACAGGGGGCTAATGAAAAACTGTTTTTT	CASSQQGANEKLFF
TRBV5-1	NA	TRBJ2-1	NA	TGCGCCAGCAGCTTGGTTATCGGAACAGACAATGAGCAGTTCTTC	CASSLVIGTDNEQFF
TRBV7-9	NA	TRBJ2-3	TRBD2	TGTGCCAGCAGCCCCTTAGCGGGCGCCACAGATACGCAGTATTTT	CASSPLAGATDTQYF
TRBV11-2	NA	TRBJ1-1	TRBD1	TGTGCCAGCAGCCGTGACAGGGGGATCACTGAAGCTTTCTTT	CASSRDRGITEAFF
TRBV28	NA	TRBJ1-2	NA	TGTGCCAGCAACCGGTCGGGGGGGCGAGGCTATGGCTACACCTTC	CASNRSGGRGYGYTF